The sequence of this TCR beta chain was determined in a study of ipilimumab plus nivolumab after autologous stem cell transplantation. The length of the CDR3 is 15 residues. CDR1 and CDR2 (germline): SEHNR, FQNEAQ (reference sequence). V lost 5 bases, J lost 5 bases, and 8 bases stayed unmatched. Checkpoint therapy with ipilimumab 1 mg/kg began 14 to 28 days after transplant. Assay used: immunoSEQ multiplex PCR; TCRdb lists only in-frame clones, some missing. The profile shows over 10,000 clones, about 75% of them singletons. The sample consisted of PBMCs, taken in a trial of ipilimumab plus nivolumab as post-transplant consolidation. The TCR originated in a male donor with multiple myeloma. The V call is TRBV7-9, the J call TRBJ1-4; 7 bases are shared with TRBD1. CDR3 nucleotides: TGTGCCAGCAGCGTAAGCGGGACAGCAAATGAAAAACTGTTTTTT. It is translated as CASSVSGTANEKLFF. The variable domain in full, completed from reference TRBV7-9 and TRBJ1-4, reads DTGVSQNPRHKITKRGQNVTFRCDPISEHNRLYWYRQTLGQGPEFLTYFQNEAQLEKSRLLSDRFSAERPKGSFSTLEIQRTEQGDSAMYLCASSVSGTANEKLFFGSGTQLSVL.